The present T cell receptor beta chain was sequenced within a study of shared clonotypes between healthy human individuals. TCRdb's copy holds only in-frame clones and misses some; the assay was immunoSEQ multiplex PCR. The sample lists 980,000 or so clones, over 75% seen once, with around 1.4% in the top ten. The V and J ends lost 5 bases and 5 bases respectively, with 12 bases between them. This CDR3 is built from 13 residues. The germline V gene encodes CDR1 SGHAT and CDR2 FQNNGV. Source material: memory CD4+ T cells sorted from blood. The subset here: CD45RA-negative fraction. This receptor was taken from a man between 18 and 35 years old in good health. The chain has TRBV11-2 and TRBJ1-2; D gene uncertain. The CDR3 here is CASSHGLKYGYTF. CDR3 coding DNA: TGTGCCAGCAGCCACGGACTGAAATATGGCTACACCTTC.